This TCR beta chain comes out of a study of cytomegalovirus exposure and HLA in healthy donors (dated 2017 in TCRdb). About the investigation overall: A later analysis indicated that the roughly 130 validation repertoires were generated on the platform also employed for the 666 repertoires of the first cohort. To predict cytomegalovirus infection status, the study combined high-throughput TCR immunosequencing, statistical association of individual TCRs with disease status, and machine learning. In addition to the first cohort of several hundred subjects, a separate validation cohort of 120 different subjects was used. The study was designed to test whether signatures of past pathogen exposure could be identified by cataloging public T cell receptors.

The library relied on the immunoSEQ multiplex PCR assay. As for the original processing: A statistical classification framework was developed to diagnose cytomegalovirus status using the catalog of TCR beta chain sequences. TCRdb limited this immuneACCESS table to in-frame rearrangements with V and J called. A share of clones is missing; checked studies link under half to unresolved V genes, and the rest is unexplained. That table furnishes V, J and clone size, whereas the DNA furnished D and trimming. In all, the sample holds hundreds of thousands of clones, and roughly 80% of those were seen once. The ten top clones hold around 5.5% of the sample. On the study overall, not on this receptor specifically: While some public TCRs were present in many individuals, most TCR sequences turned up only very rarely across donors. A total of 150 to 200 TCR beta chains were listed by the study as associated with cytomegalovirus. A later analysis had no HLA typing for the validation cohort, so co-occurrence there was scored across all 110 or so repertoires. It was suggested by the authors that the approach could potentially be generalized to other disease states and immunological phenotypes. In vitro tests confirmed that three of the cytomegalovirus-associated TCR beta chains recognize cytomegalovirus antigens. The classifier was reported to diagnose cytomegalovirus status with high specificity and sensitivity in both the original cohort and the validation cohort. Subsequent analysis determined that TCRs grouped into clusters in the first cohort also showed a tendency toward co-occurrence across the roughly 120 validation repertoires, and 85% to 95% of cluster scores exceeded 0.

Concerning this clone itself: This clone's antigen is unknown. Per-nucleotide qualities are absent, and no much larger clonotype sits a single base away.

Taken from the germline V gene, the CDR1 and CDR2 loops are SGHRS and YFSETQ. The CDR3 numbers 16 residues from cysteine through phenylalanine. Just the 48-base CDR3 DNA is kept, in frame starting at base 1. The V end gives up 4 bases and the J end 4 bases, leaving 13 bases in the junction not matched to a gene. Separate from the approximately 670-subject first cohort, the validation cohort of 90 to 150 subjects was the group to which the donors belonged. The rearranged chain carries TRBV5-1 and TRBJ2-5, with 7 middle bases fitting TRBD1. The TCR originated in a woman under 30 in good health and CMV-seronegative. What was sequenced was PBMCs. The DNA sequence reads TGCGCCAGCAGCCGAGGACAGGTAGGAGTTAGAGAGACCCAGTACTTC. Its amino acids are CASSRGQVGVRETQYF.